This TCR beta chain was recorded in a study of CD8 T cells in ankylosing spondylitis. As the method for making TCR beta libraries, quantitative 5'-RACE with molecular barcodes was used. TCRdb fed the 5' RACE reads into MiXCR, producing one record per CDR3 protein. This sample yields 90,000 to 120,000 distinct CDR3 sequences, of which 24% are seen a single time; roughly an eighth belongs to the top ten. Remarks on this clonotype: What it recognizes is unknown.

Trimming cost V 3 bases and J 4 bases; bases outside gene matches: 11. The CDR3 covers 17 residues. Germline CDR1 and CDR2: KGHSH and LQKENI. Points from the study as a whole: Within ankylosing spondylitis blood, a TCR beta motif made up of eight highly homologous variants appeared to be characteristic. Reportedly, matched ankylosing spondylitis synovial fluid was significantly enriched for disease-linked clones.

The chain is built from TRBV18 and TRBJ1-1, with TRBD1 identical over 10 bases. Sequencing input: synovial fluid, either unsorted or a sorted T cell fraction (not recorded which). The TCR originated in a male donor with ankylosing spondylitis. The CDR3 nucleotides are TGTGCCAGCTCACCTCTTTTAGGACAGGGGGAAGCCACTGAAGCTTTCTTT. It codes for CASSPLLGQGEATEAFF. Combining the CDR3 with reference TRBV18 and TRBJ1-1 gives the whole variable domain NAGVMQNPRHLVRRRGQEARLRCSPMKGHSHVYWYRQLPEEGLKFMVYLQKENIIDESGMPKERFSAEFPKEGPSILRIQQVVRGDSAAYFCASSPLLGQGEATEAFFGQGTRLTVV.